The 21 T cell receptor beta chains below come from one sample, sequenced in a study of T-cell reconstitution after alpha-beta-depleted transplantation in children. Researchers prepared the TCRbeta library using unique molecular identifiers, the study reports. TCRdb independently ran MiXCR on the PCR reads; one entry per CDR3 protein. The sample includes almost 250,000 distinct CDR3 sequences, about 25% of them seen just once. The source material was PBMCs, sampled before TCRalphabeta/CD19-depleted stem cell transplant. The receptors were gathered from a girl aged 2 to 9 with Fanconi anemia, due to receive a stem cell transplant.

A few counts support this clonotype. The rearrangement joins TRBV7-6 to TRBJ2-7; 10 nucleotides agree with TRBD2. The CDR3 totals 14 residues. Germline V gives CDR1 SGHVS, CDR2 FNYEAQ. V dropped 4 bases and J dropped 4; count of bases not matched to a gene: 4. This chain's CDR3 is CASSSSSGGYEQYF. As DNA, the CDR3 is TGTGCCAGCAGCTCCTCTAGCGGGGGATACGAGCAGTACTTC.

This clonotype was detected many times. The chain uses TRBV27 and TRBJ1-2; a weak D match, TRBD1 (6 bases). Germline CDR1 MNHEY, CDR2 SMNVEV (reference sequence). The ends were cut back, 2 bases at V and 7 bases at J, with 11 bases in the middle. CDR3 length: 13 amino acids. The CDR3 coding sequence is TGTGCCAGCAGTTTACAGGGGTGGGCTGGCTACACCTTC. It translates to CASSLQGWAGYTF.

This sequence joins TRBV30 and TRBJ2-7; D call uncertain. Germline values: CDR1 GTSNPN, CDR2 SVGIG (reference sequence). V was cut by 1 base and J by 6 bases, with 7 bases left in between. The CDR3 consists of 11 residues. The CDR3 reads CAWSALSEQYF. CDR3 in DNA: TGTGCCTGGAGTGCCTTGAGCGAGCAGTACTTC.

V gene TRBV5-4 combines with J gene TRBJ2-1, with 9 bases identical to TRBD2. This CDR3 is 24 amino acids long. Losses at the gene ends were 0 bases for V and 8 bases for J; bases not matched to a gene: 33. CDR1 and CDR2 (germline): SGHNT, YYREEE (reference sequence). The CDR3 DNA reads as TGTGCCAGCAGCTTGGCCCCGGCCCCCATCGTCAGACTTCGAAAGCGGGAGGAGGGGGATGAGCAGTTCTTC. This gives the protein CASSLAPAPIVRLRKREEGDEQFF.

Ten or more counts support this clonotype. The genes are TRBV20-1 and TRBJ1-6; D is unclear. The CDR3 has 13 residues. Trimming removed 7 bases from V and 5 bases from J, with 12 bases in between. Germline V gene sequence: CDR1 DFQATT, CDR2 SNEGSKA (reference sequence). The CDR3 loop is CSGVQGHNSPLHF. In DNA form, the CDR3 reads TGCAGTGGAGTTCAAGGTCATAATTCACCCCTCCACTTT.

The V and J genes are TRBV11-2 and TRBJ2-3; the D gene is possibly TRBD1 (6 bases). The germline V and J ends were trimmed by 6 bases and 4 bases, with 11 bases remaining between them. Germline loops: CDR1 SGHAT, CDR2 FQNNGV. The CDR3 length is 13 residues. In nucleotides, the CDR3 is TGTGCCAGCAGTACCCCAGGGGCAGATACGCAGTATTTT. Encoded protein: CASSTPGADTQYF.

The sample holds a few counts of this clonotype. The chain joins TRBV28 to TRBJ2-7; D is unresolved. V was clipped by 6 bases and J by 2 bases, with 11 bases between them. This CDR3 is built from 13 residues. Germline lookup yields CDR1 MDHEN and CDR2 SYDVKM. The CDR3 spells CASSSIGPYEQYF. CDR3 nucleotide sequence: TGTGCCAGCAGCTCTATAGGGCCCTACGAGCAGTACTTC.

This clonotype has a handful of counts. CDR3 region: CASSQDALLKQFF. The CDR3 DNA reads TGTGCCAGCAGTCAGGACGCCCTGTTAAAGCAGTTCTTC. The chain employs TRBV6-2 or TRBV6-3 and TRBJ2-1; no definite D call. The CDR3 sequence is 13 residues long. The V gene's germline CDR1 is MNHEY and CDR2 SVGEGT. V lost 5 bases, J lost 11 bases, and 16 bases lay in between.

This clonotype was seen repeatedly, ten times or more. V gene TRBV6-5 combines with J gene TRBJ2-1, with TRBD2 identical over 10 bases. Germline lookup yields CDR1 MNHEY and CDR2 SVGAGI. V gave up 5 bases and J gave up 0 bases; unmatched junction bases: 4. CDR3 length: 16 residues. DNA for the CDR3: TGTGCCAGCAGTCCCGGACTAGCGGACTCCTACAATGAGCAGTTCTTC. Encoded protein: CASSPGLADSYNEQFF.

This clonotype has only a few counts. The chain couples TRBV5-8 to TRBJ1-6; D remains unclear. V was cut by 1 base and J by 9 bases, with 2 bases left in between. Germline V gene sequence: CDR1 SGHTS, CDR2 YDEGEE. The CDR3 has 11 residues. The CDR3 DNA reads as TGTGCCAGCAGCTTGCTTTCACCCCTCCACTTT. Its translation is CASSLLSPLHF. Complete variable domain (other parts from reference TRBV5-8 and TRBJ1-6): EAGVTQSPTHLIKTRGQQATLRCSPISGHTSVYWYQQALGLGLQFLLWYDEGEERNRGNFPPRFSGRQFPNYSSELNVNALELEDSALYLCASSLLSPLHFGNGTRLTVT.

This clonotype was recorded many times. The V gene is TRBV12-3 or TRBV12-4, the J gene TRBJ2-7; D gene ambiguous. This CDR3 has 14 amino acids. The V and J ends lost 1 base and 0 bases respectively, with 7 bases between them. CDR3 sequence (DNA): TGTGCCAGCAGTTTAGACGGGTTCTCCTACGAGCAGTACTTC. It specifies CASSLDGFSYEQYF.

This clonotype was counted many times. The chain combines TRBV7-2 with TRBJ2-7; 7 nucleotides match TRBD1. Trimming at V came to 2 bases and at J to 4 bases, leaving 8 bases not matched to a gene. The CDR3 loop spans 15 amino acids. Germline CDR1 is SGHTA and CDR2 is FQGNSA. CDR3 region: CASSLRDRSLYEQYF. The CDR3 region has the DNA TGTGCCAGCAGCTTACGGGACAGATCTTTATACGAGCAGTACTTC.

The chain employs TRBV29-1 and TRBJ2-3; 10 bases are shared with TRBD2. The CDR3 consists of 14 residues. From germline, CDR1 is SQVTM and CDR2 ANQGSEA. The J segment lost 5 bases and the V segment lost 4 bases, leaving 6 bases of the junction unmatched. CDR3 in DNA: TGCAGCGTTGGCGCTAGCGGGAGTGAAGATACGCAGTATTTT. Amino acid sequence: CSVGASGSEDTQYF.

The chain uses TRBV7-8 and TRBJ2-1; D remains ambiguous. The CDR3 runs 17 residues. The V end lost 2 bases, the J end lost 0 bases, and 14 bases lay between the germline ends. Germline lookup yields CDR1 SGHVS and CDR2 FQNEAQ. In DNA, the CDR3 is TGTGCCAGCAGCTTATCTTGGGCGTCGAGCTCCTACAATGAGCAGTTCTTC. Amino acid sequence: CASSLSWASSSYNEQFF. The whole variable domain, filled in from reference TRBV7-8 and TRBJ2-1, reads GAGVSQSPRYKVAKRGQDVALRCDPISGHVSLFWYQQALGQGPEFLTYFQNEAQLDKSGLPSDRFFAERPEGSVSTLKIQRTQQEDSAVYLCASSLSWASSSYNEQFFGPGTRLTVL.

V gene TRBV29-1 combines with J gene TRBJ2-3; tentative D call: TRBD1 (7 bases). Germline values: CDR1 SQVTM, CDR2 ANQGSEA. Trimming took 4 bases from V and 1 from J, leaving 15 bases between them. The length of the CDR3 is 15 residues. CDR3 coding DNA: TGCAGCGTTGTCGGAGGGGGCGAGGGCACAGATACGCAGTATTTT. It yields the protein CSVVGGGEGTDTQYF.

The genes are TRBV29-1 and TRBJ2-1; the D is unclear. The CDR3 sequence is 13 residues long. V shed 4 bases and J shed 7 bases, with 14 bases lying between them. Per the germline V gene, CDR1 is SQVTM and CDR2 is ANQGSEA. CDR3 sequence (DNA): TGCAGCGTTGTGCCCCTTTGGGAAAATGAGCAGTTCTTC. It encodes CSVVPLWENEQFF.

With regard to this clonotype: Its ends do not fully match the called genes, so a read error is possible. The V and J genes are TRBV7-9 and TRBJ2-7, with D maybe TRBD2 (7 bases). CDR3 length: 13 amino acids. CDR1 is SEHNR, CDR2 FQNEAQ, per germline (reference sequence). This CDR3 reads CASSSGAVRGAGF. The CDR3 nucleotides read TGTGCCAGCAGCTCTGGAGCTGTTCGGGGGGCAGGCTTC.

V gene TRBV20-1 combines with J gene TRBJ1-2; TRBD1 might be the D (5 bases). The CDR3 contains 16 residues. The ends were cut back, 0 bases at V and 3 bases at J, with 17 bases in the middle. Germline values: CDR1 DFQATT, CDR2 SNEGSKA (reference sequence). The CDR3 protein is CSARDGRQGAYYGYTF. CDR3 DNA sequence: TGCAGTGCTAGAGATGGGCGGCAGGGAGCCTACTATGGCTACACCTTC.

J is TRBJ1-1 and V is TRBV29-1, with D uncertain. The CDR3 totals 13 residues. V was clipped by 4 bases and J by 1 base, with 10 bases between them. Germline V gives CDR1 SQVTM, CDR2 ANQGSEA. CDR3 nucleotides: TGCAGCGTTGTTAGAGGACCGAACACTGAAGCTTTCTTT. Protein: CSVVRGPNTEAFF.

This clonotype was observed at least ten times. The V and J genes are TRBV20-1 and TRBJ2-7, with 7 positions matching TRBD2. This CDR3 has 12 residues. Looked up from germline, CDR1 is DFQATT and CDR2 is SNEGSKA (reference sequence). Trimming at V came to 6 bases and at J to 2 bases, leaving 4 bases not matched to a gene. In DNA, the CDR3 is TGCAGTGCCCACCGGGGGGCCTACGAGCAGTACTTC. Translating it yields CSAHRGAYEQYF.

The CDR3 region is CASSYLAGGFEGVVPLPRETQYF. CDR3 DNA: TGTGCCAGCAGTTACCTAGCGGGAGGATTTGAGGGGGTTGTCCCCCTACCAAGGGAGACCCAGTACTTC. The chain uses TRBV6-2 or TRBV6-3 and TRBJ2-5, with TRBD2 matching 11 bases. This CDR3 spans 23 amino acids. Germline lookup yields CDR1 MNHEY and CDR2 SVGEGT. The trim removed 2 bases at V and 5 bases at J, leaving 28 bases unmatched.